These 9 T cell receptor beta chains share one sample of origin, sequenced in a study of siplizumab effects on memory and regulatory T cells. TCRdb's copy holds only in-frame clones and misses some; the assay was immunoSEQ multiplex PCR. The profile shows about 100,000 clones, around 90% of them singletons. Source material: CD4+ T cells sorted from blood. These receptor sequences come from a human donor in good health. Some clones in this sample may be carry-over from other donors' samples.

This chain joins TRBV15 and TRBJ2-5, with TRBD1 matching over 7 bases. CDR1 is LNHNV, CDR2 YYDKDF, per germline (reference sequence). The CDR3 covers 15 residues. J was trimmed by 0 bases and V by 1 base; bases with no gene match: 2. The CDR3 is CATSRVQGYQETQYF. The CDR3 DNA reads TGTGCCACCAGCAGAGTACAGGGGTACCAAGAGACCCAGTACTTC.

This clone appeared a single time. The V call is TRBV7-9, the J call TRBJ2-5, with 9 nucleotides matching TRBD2. This CDR3 region has 18 residues. Germline loops: CDR1 SEHNR, CDR2 FQNEAQ (reference sequence). The ends lost 5 bases at V and 7 bases at J; junction bases unmatched: 20. CDR3 DNA: TGTGCCAGCAGCCCCAGGTTGACCAGCGGGAGGAGTCCGTGGACCCAGTACTTC. Translating gives CASSPRLTSGRSPWTQYF.

The genes are TRBV5-1 and TRBJ2-5; TRBD2 might be the D (6 bases). CDR3 length: 17 amino acids. Trimming removed 4 bases from V and 4 bases from J, with 23 bases in between. Germline values: CDR1 SGHRS, CDR2 YFSETQ. The CDR3, as DNA: TGCGCCAGCAGCCAGAACCTACCGGGACTCCTCCGAGAGACCCAGTACTTC. It specifies CASSQNLPGLLRETQYF.

The chain joins TRBV6-5 to TRBJ2-7; D is perhaps TRBD1 (5 bases). The CDR3 length is 15 residues. V lost 5 bases and J lost 3, with 17 bases in between. The germline CDR1 and CDR2 sequences are MNHEY and SVGAGI. CDR3 amino acids: CASSTTGLGYYEQYF. The CDR3 DNA reads TGTGCCAGCAGTACAACAGGTTTGGGGTACTACGAGCAGTACTTC.

The chain couples TRBV6-6 to TRBJ1-2; TRBD1 aligns across 9 bases. The germline V gene encodes CDR1 MNHNY and CDR2 SVGAGI (reference sequence). There are 14 residues in the CDR3. Germline trimming cut 6 bases from V and 2 bases from J; bases unmatched to any gene: 4. CDR3 nucleotides: TGTGCCAGCAGCCCGGGACAGGGAAACTATGGCTACACCTTC. This gives the protein CASSPGQGNYGYTF.

V is TRBV28 and J is TRBJ2-7; 7 nucleotides align to TRBD2. The V and J ends lost 5 bases and 2 bases, in that order; junction bases with no gene match: 6. The CDR3 has 14 residues. The germline V gene encodes CDR1 MDHEN and CDR2 SYDVKM. The chain's CDR3 is CASSGTGGPYEQYF. CDR3 in DNA: TGTGCCAGCAGTGGTACGGGAGGCCCCTACGAGCAGTACTTC.

This sequence joins TRBV7-8 and TRBJ2-3, with 7 bases aligning to TRBD2. This CDR3 region has 16 residues. V was clipped by 3 bases and J by 4 bases; unmatched bases: 10. Germline CDR1 SGHVS, CDR2 FQNEAQ. The CDR3 loop reads CASSFDGRAGADTQYF. As DNA, the CDR3 is TGTGCCAGCAGCTTCGATGGGAGGGCCGGGGCAGATACGCAGTATTTT.

This sequence joins TRBV5-1 and TRBJ1-2; D might be TRBD1 (6 bases). V was pared by 2 bases and J by 0 bases, with 11 bases between. The CDR3 spans 15 residues. The V gene's germline CDR1 is SGHRS and CDR2 YFSETQ. In DNA form, the CDR3 reads TGCGCCAGCAGCTTTGAGGGACAAACTAACTATGGCTACACCTTC. This gives the protein CASSFEGQTNYGYTF. The whole variable domain, filled in from reference TRBV5-1 and TRBJ1-2, reads KAGVTQTPRYLIKTRGQQVTLSCSPISGHRSVSWYQQTPGQGLQFLFEYFSETQRNKGNFPGRFSGRQFSNSRSEMNVSTLELGDSALYLCASSFEGQTNYGYTFGSGTRLTVV.

The chain uses TRBV5-8 and TRBJ1-5; D ambiguous. V was clipped by 1 base and J by 2 bases, with 10 bases between them. The CDR3 covers 15 residues. Per the germline V gene, CDR1 is SGHTS and CDR2 is YDEGEE. In DNA form, the CDR3 reads TGTGCCAGCAGCTTGAGGCCGACTGGCAATCAGCCCCAGCATTTT. Residues: CASSLRPTGNQPQHF.